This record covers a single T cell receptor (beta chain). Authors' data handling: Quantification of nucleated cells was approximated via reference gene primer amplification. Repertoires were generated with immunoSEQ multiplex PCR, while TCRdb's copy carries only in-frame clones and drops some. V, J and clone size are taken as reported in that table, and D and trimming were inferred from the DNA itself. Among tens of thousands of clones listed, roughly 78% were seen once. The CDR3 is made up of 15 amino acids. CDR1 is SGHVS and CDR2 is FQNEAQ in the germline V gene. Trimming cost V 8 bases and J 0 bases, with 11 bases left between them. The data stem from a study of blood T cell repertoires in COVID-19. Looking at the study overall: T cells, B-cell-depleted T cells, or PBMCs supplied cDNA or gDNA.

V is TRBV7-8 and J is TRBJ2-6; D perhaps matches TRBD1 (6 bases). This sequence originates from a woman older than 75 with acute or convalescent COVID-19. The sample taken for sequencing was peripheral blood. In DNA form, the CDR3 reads TGTGCCAGCGTCCGGGACACCTCTGGGGCCAACGTCCTGACTTTC. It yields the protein CASVRDTSGANVLTF.